Shown below are 31 T cell receptor beta chains from a single sample sequenced in a study of T cell responses to AZD1222 COVID-19 vaccine. The table came from immunoSEQ multiplex PCR; TCRdb's copy has only in-frame clones and leaves some out. The sample has about 140,000 clones, about 92% seen once. The sequencing used peripheral blood, collected on day 0 of AZD1222 vaccination. Every receptor here comes from an adult in good health.

The CDR3 protein is CATRGQGQRYTF. In DNA, the CDR3 is TGTGCCACCCGGGGACAGGGGCAACGCTACACCTTC. The V gene is TRBV28, the J gene TRBJ1-2, with 10 bases matching TRBD1. The CDR3 length is 12 residues. V gave up 10 bases and J gave up 9 bases; unmatched junction bases: 8. CDR1 and CDR2 from the germline V gene are MDHEN and SYDVKM.

The chain is built from TRBV6-6 and TRBJ2-5; 7 nucleotides match TRBD1. The V segment lost 5 bases and the J segment 0 bases; nucleotides outside the gene matches: 9. CDR3 length: 16 residues. Germline CDR1 is MNHNY and CDR2 is SVGAGI (reference sequence). CDR3 in amino acids: CASSRATGAYQETQYF. As DNA, the CDR3 is TGTGCCAGCAGTCGGGCCACAGGGGCGTACCAAGAGACCCAGTACTTC.

The V and J genes are TRBV19 and TRBJ2-5, with 7 bases matching TRBD1. CDR1 and CDR2 (germline): LNHDA, SQIVND (reference sequence). CDR3 length: 15 residues. With 6 bases clipped from V and 5 bases from J, the junction kept 12 bases outside the gene matches. The CDR3 DNA reads as TGTGCCAGTAGGCCCGATACAGGGGTTGGGGAGACCCAGTACTTC. As protein: CASRPDTGVGETQYF.

This chain connects TRBV5-1 to TRBJ2-2; 8 nucleotides align to TRBD1. The germline V gene has CDR1 SGHRS and CDR2 YFSETQ. Trimming at V came to 3 bases and at J to 6 bases, leaving 4 bases not matched to a gene. This CDR3 contains 14 residues. The CDR3 is CASSWTGRPGELFF. The CDR3 DNA reads TGCGCCAGCAGCTGGACAGGGCGTCCCGGGGAGCTGTTTTTT.

CDR3 loop: CATSTGTDYGYTF. The CDR3 DNA is TGTGCCACCAGCACTGGGACTGACTATGGCTACACCTTC. V and J are TRBV15 and TRBJ1-2; D may be TRBD1 (5 bases). The CDR3 loop spans 13 amino acids. With 4 bases removed from V and 3 bases from J, the gap between germline ends came to 9 bases. CDR1 LNHNV and CDR2 YYDKDF come from the germline V gene (reference sequence).

V and J are TRBV30 and TRBJ2-1; no clear D gene. Trimming took 0 bases from V and 7 from J, leaving 16 bases between them. The CDR3 loop spans 15 amino acids. Looked up from germline, CDR1 is GTSNPN and CDR2 is SVGIG (reference sequence). CDR3 nucleotides: TGTGCCTGGAGTGTTTCGACAAGGCGGTGGAATGAGCAGTTCTTC. It yields the protein CAWSVSTRRWNEQFF.

The chain employs TRBV5-4 and TRBJ2-1, with TRBD2 matching 10 bases. J gave up 6 bases and V 4 bases, and 7 bases lay outside the gene matches. Germline CDR1 reads SGHNT; CDR2 reads YYREEE (reference sequence). CDR3 size: 15 residues. CDR3 coding DNA: TGTGCCAGCAGCCCTGGACTAGCGGAGACCAATGAGCAGTTCTTC. As protein: CASSPGLAETNEQFF.

The sample holds one count of this clone. The chain has TRBV28 and TRBJ2-1, with D uncertain. Between the trimmed V and J ends, which lost 7 bases and 9 bases, there was a span of 10 bases. This CDR3 spans 11 amino acids. Germline V gene sequence: CDR1 MDHEN, CDR2 SYDVKM. The DNA for the CDR3 is TGTGCCAGCACCTCTATAGGTGAGCAGTTCTTC. It translates to CASTSIGEQFF.

The chain recombines TRBV21-1 with TRBJ2-5; the table's D call of TRBD2 was not tested on the DNA. TRBV21-1 is given as a pseudogene. The CDR3 totals 10 residues. CDR3 nucleotides: TGTGCCACACCCTATCAGACCCAGTACTTC. Translating it yields CATPYQTQYF.

The chain employs TRBV6-6 and TRBJ2-1, with TRBD2 matching 12 bases. Germline V gene sequence: CDR1 MNHNY, CDR2 SVGAGI (reference sequence). CDR3 length: 14 amino acids. The ends lost 6 bases at V and 6 bases at J; junction bases unmatched: 3. The CDR3 spells CASSRTSGANEQFF. CDR3 DNA: TGTGCCAGCAGCAGGACTAGCGGGGCCAATGAGCAGTTCTTC.

DNA of the CDR3: TGTGCCAGTAGTATCGTCCTTGCGGGGGGTACCTACAATGAGCAGTTCTTC. It yields the protein CASSIVLAGGTYNEQFF. The V call is TRBV19, the J call TRBJ2-1; 8 bases fit TRBD2. CDR3 length: 17 amino acids. J lost 2 bases, V lost 3 bases, and 9 bases had no gene match. Germline lookup yields CDR1 LNHDA and CDR2 SQIVND (reference sequence).

V is TRBV30 and J is TRBJ1-2; D might be TRBD1 (5 bases). This CDR3 region has 13 residues. V was clipped by 4 bases and J by 2 bases, with 11 bases between them. Germline V gene data show CDR1 as GTSNPN and CDR2 as SVGIG (reference sequence). The CDR3 is CAWNRQGNYGYTF. In DNA form, the CDR3 reads TGTGCCTGGAATCGGCAGGGAAACTATGGCTACACCTTC. The full variable domain, its missing parts supplied by reference TRBV30 and TRBJ1-2, is SQTIHQWPATLVQPVGSPLSLECTVEGTSNPNLYWYRQAAGRGLQLLFYSVGIGQISSEVPQNLSASRPQDRQFILSSKKLLLSDSGFYLCAWNRQGNYGYTFGSGTRLTVV.

The table lists this clone with a few counts. This chain links TRBV28 with TRBJ2-7; TRBD2 matches 9 bases. J gave up 0 bases and V 7 bases, and 4 bases lay outside the gene matches. The CDR3 length is 14 residues. Per the germline V gene, CDR1 is MDHEN and CDR2 is SYDVKM. The CDR3 DNA is TGTGCCAGCATAGAGCGGGGGGACTCCTACGAGCAGTACTTC. Translated, it gives CASIERGDSYEQYF.

V is TRBV19 and J is TRBJ1-2; D remains ambiguous. The V end lost 8 bases, the J end lost 2 bases, and 15 bases lay between the germline ends. Germline loops: CDR1 LNHDA, CDR2 SQIVND (reference sequence). The CDR3 has 14 amino acids. The CDR3 reads CASRIGEGNYGYTF. CDR3 nucleotides: TGTGCCAGTCGGATTGGGGAAGGGAACTATGGCTACACCTTC. Based on the CDR3 plus reference TRBV19 and TRBJ1-2, the full variable domain is DGGITQSPKYLFRKEGQNVTLSCEQNLNHDAMYWYRQDPGQGLRLIYYSQIVNDFQKGDIAEGYSVSREKKESFPLTVTSAQKNPTAFYLCASRIGEGNYGYTFGSGTRLTVV.

The V and J genes are TRBV4-1 and TRBJ1-1; perhaps TRBD1 as D (5 bases). Trimming removed 4 bases at V and 6 bases at J, with 15 bases between. The CDR3 has 14 residues. Germline CDR1 reads MGHRA; CDR2 reads YSYEKL. Written as DNA, the CDR3 is TGCGCCAGCAGCCCTACGGGGGGGTACTCTGAAGCTTTCTTT. It is translated as CASSPTGGYSEAFF.

In this sample, this clone turned up once. The chain is built from TRBV6-2 or TRBV6-3 and TRBJ2-7; D is uncertain. The germline CDR1 and CDR2 sequences are MNHEY and SVGEGT. V was trimmed by 6 bases and J by 4 bases, leaving 16 bases between them. This CDR3 is 14 amino acids long. The CDR3 here is CASSKSRVLYEQYF. The CDR3 coding sequence is TGTGCCAGCAGCAAAAGCCGGGTCTTATACGAGCAGTACTTC.

This chain joins TRBV6-2 or TRBV6-3 and TRBJ1-1, with D possibly being TRBD1 (6 bases). The CDR3 totals 14 residues. Trimming pared 2 bases from V and 4 bases from J, leaving 11 bases between. Germline assignment: CDR1 MNHEY and CDR2 SVGEGT. CDR3 loop: CASSYQPGVTEAFF. CDR3 bases: TGTGCCAGCAGTTACCAGCCAGGGGTCACTGAAGCTTTCTTT.

The CDR3 loop reads CASSLNLRTVFLSNYGYTF. Here the CDR3 DNA reads TGTGCCAGCAGCTTAAACCTCCGGACAGTCTTTTTATCTAACTATGGCTACACCTTC. This chain uses TRBV5-6 with TRBJ1-2; D is perhaps TRBD1 (6 bases). V was cut by 2 bases and J by 0 bases, with 23 bases left in between. This CDR3 has 19 residues. Germline V CDR1 and CDR2: SGHDT, YYEEEE.

The rearrangement joins TRBV7-2 to TRBJ2-3, with no clear D. Deletions cut 1 base from V and 5 bases from J, with 7 bases between. The CDR3 runs to 13 residues. The germline gives CDR1 SGHTA, CDR2 FQGNSA. The CDR3 reads CASSLVFEDTQYF. The CDR3, as DNA: TGTGCCAGCAGCTTAGTTTTTGAAGATACGCAGTATTTT.

The chain has TRBV7-2 and TRBJ2-3; no definite D call. Trimming removed 0 bases at V and 6 bases at J, with 7 bases between. CDR1 is SGHTA and CDR2 is FQGNSA in the germline V gene. The CDR3 loop spans 13 amino acids. The CDR3 DNA sequence: TGTGCCAGCAGCTTAGCGCTAACGGATACGCAGTATTTT. This translates into CASSLALTDTQYF.

The gene calls are TRBV5-1 and TRBJ2-7; TRBD1 matches 8 bases. The CDR3 spans 20 residues. Germline CDR1 and CDR2: SGHRS and YFSETQ. V was clipped by 1 base and J by 3 bases; unmatched bases: 21. Here the CDR3 reads CASSLKSLGTGLTLHYEQYF. As DNA, the CDR3 is TGCGCCAGCAGCTTGAAGTCGTTAGGGACAGGCTTAACCTTACACTACGAGCAGTACTTC.

The chain carries TRBV6-5 and TRBJ2-7; possible D gene TRBD2, 5 bases. V lost 3 bases, J lost 0 bases, and 12 bases lay in between. Germline V gene lookup returns CDR1 MNHEY and CDR2 SVGAGI. This CDR3 has 15 amino acids. The CDR3 nucleotides read TGTGCCAGCAGTTATGAGAGGGTTCCCTCCTACGAGCAGTACTTC. Encoded protein: CASSYERVPSYEQYF.

The chain employs TRBV6-5 and TRBJ2-7, with 12 bases fitting TRBD2. Germline V CDR1 and CDR2: MNHEY, SVGAGI. Trimming at V came to 4 bases and at J to 3 bases, leaving 4 bases not matched to a gene. The CDR3 spans 15 residues. The DNA for the CDR3 is TGTGCCAGCAGTTTCCGGACTAGCGGGGACTACGAGCAGTACTTC. Encoded protein: CASSFRTSGDYEQYF.

The genes are TRBV6-2 or TRBV6-3 and TRBJ1-1; D is possibly TRBD1 (6 bases). CDR1 and CDR2 from the germline V gene are MNHEY and SVGEGT. The CDR3 consists of 12 residues. Trimming cost V 5 bases and J 5 bases, with 9 bases left between them. DNA of the CDR3: TGTGCCAGCAGTCAAGGACAGACTGAAGCTTTCTTT. This sequence encodes CASSQGQTEAFF.

The V and J genes are TRBV7-8 and TRBJ1-1; 8 bases are shared with TRBD1. Trimming at V came to 1 base and at J to 8 bases, leaving 6 bases not matched to a gene. This CDR3 is built from 14 residues. CDR1 is SGHVS and CDR2 is FQNEAQ in the germline V gene. CDR3 sequence reads: CASSLGTGIEEAFF. For the CDR3, the DNA is TGTGCCAGCAGCTTAGGGACAGGGATTGAGGAAGCTTTCTTT. Complete variable domain (other parts from reference TRBV7-8 and TRBJ1-1): GAGVSQSPRYKVAKRGQDVALRCDPISGHVSLFWYQQALGQGPEFLTYFQNEAQLDKSGLPSDRFFAERPEGSVSTLKIQRTQQEDSAVYLCASSLGTGIEEAFFGQGTRLTVV.

CDR3 protein: CASSLQGTTEAFF. DNA of the CDR3: TGCGCCAGCAGCTTACAGGGTACGACTGAAGCTTTCTTT. The V call is TRBV5-1, the J call TRBJ1-1, with D possibly being TRBD1 (6 bases). V was shortened by 2 bases and J by 5 bases, with 10 bases between the two germline ends. The V gene's germline CDR1 is SGHRS and CDR2 YFSETQ. The CDR3 is 13 amino acids.

The V and J genes are TRBV5-1 and TRBJ1-2; the D is unclear. This CDR3 contains 14 residues. The V end lost 2 bases, the J end lost 4 bases, and 12 bases lay between the germline ends. Germline values: CDR1 SGHRS, CDR2 YFSETQ. CDR3 DNA: TGCGCCAGCAGCTTAACTACAACCTCCTATGGCTACACCTTC. The encoded protein is CASSLTTTSYGYTF.

V gene TRBV28 combines with J gene TRBJ2-1; the match to TRBD2 covers 10 bases. Germline CDR1 and CDR2: MDHEN and SYDVKM. V dropped 5 bases and J dropped 4; count of bases not matched to a gene: 5. The CDR3 contains 15 residues. The CDR3 loop is CASSDLAGEYNEQFF. DNA of the CDR3: TGTGCCAGCAGTGATCTAGCGGGGGAATACAATGAGCAGTTCTTC.

The chain couples TRBV7-2 to TRBJ2-7, with no clear D. Between the trimmed V and J ends, which lost 3 bases and 0 bases, there was a span of 12 bases. CDR1 is SGHTA, CDR2 FQGNSA, per germline. This CDR3 has 15 amino acids. CDR3 amino acids: CASSFGRIPSYEQYF. For the CDR3, the DNA is TGTGCCAGCAGCTTCGGCAGGATCCCCTCCTACGAGCAGTACTTC.

The J gene is TRBJ1-5, the V gene TRBV10-3; D not resolved. Germline loops: CDR1 ENHRY, CDR2 SYGVKD. Trimming took off 4 bases at V and 7 bases at J, with 11 bases between the two ends. The CDR3 loop spans 13 amino acids. In DNA, the CDR3 is TGTGCCATCAGTGGGAAGGTGGGGCAGCCCCAGCATTTT. It translates to CAISGKVGQPQHF.

The chain joins TRBV5-8 to TRBJ1-1; D is undetermined. Germline CDR1 reads SGHTS; CDR2 reads YDEGEE. The CDR3 runs to 14 residues. Trimming shortened V by 0 bases and J by 2 bases, and 8 bases separated the two germline ends. CDR3 sequence (DNA): TGTGCCAGCAGCTTGGGTGGAGCTAACACTGAAGCTTTCTTT. Amino acids: CASSLGGANTEAFF.